This section outlines one T cell receptor (beta chain) sequence together with its context. The data were produced by immunoSEQ multiplex PCR, yet TCRdb's version contains in-frame clones alone and is incomplete. Here the sample spans just over 150,000 clones, 90% being singletons. These data are taken from a study of T cell responses to AZD1222 COVID-19 vaccine. V gave up 4 bases and J gave up 1 base, with 11 bases separating them. The CDR3 runs 14 residues. The V and J genes are TRBV5-7 and TRBJ1-2, with D possibly matching TRBD1 (5 bases). TRBV5-7 is an ORF, with its function uncertain. The source material was peripheral blood, sampled on day 0 of AZD1222 vaccination. This sequence originates from an adult in good health. CDR3 nucleotide sequence: TGTGCCAGCAGCCAGGGACTCTTTAACTATGGCTACACCTTC. Its translation is CASSQGLFNYGYTF.